This is a list of T cell receptor beta chains from one sample in a study of shared clonotypes between healthy human individuals. Assay: immunoSEQ multiplex PCR; the TCRdb copy retains only in-frame clones and omits some. The repertoire has 1.5 million to 2.5 million clones, about 95% of them found once; the top ten carry 0.95% to 1.5%. Input material: naive CD8+ T cells sorted from blood. These receptors were obtained from a man younger than 30 in good health. The CDR3 runs from the conserved cysteine through the conserved F or W. The D gene is left open where the match is weak. Size values are once, few and many counts, or a class for expanded clones, and some rows have none.

D gene | clone size | CDR3 length | J gene | V gene | CDR3 DNA | CDR3 protein
. | once | 13 | TRBJ1-4 | TRBV14 | TGTGCCAGCAGCCATTGGGGAGATGAAAAACTGTTTTTT | CASSHWGDEKLFF
. | . | 16 | TRBJ1-1 | TRBV28 | TGTGCCAGCAGTTCCGACATCCGGAGGGCGTACACTGAAGCTTTCTTT | CASSSDIRRAYTEAFF
. | few | 14 | TRBJ1-1 | TRBV5-6 | TGTGCCAGCAGCTTTGGGGGCCCGAACACTGAAGCTTTCTTT | CASSFGGPNTEAFF
TRBD1 | . | 15 | TRBJ2-1 | TRBV30 | TGTGCCTGGAGTCTGGGACAGGGGACTTACAATGAGCAGTTCTTC | CAWSLGQGTYNEQFF
. | . | 13 | TRBJ2-1 | TRBV12-5 | TGTGCTAGTGGCCCGACCTCCTACAATGAGCAGTTCTTC | CASGPTSYNEQFF
. | . | 17 | TRBJ2-7 | TRBV13 | TGTGCCAGCAGAATGGGGGGCCCAGTGGGAGGTCCTCTCGAGCAGTACTTC | CASRMGGPVGGPLEQYF
TRBD2 | . | 15 | TRBJ2-7 | TRBV15 | TGTGCCACCAGCATACGAGCGGGAGTTATCTACGAGCAGTACTTC | CATSIRAGVIYEQYF
TRBD1 | . | 12 | TRBJ2-1 | TRBV5-1 | TGCGCCAGCAGCTTGACAGGGGGCGAGCAGTTCTTC | CASSLTGGEQFF
TRBD1 | few | 16 | TRBJ2-5 | TRBV19 | TGTGCCAGTAGTAACCCTTGGACAGGCTACCAAGAGACCCAGTACTTC | CASSNPWTGYQETQYF
. | . | 14 | TRBJ2-3 | TRBV28 | TGTGCCAGCAGTTTTACCGGGAGCACAGATACGCAGTATTTT | CASSFTGSTDTQYF
. | . | 15 | TRBJ1-2 | TRBV10-3 | TGTGCCATCAGTGAATCCTCTTCCGGACCCCATGGCTACACCTTC | CAISESSSGPHGYTF
. | . | 15 | TRBJ1-6 | TRBV27 | TGTGCCAGCAGTTTGGGATCAGGGTCGGGATCACCCCTCCACTTT | CASSLGSGSGSPLHF
TRBD2 | . | 15 | TRBJ2-1 | TRBV29-1 | TGCAGCGTACCAACTAGCGGGCGGTCCTACAATGAGCAGTTCTTC | CSVPTSGRSYNEQFF
TRBD2 | . | 14 | TRBJ2-3 | TRBV5-6 | TGTGCCAGCAGCCCCCTGGGGGGGGCAGATACGCAGTATTTT | CASSPLGGADTQYF
TRBD1 | . | 14 | TRBJ2-2 | TRBV30 | TGTGCCTGGGACAGGGTAGGAAACACCGGGGAGCTGTTTTTT | CAWDRVGNTGELFF
TRBD1 | . | 13 | TRBJ2-7 | TRBV10-3 | TGTGCCATCAGTGAGTTGACAGGGTACGAGCAGTACTTC | CAISELTGYEQYF
. | once | 15 | TRBJ2-3 | TRBV5-4 | TGTGCCAGCACCGATAGCGGTTCAGTAACAGATACGCAGTATTTT | CASTDSGSVTDTQYF
. | . | 14 | TRBJ1-2 | TRBV7-9 | TGTGCCAGCAGCTTAGGGGTAGGGGCGTCTGGCTACACCTTC | CASSLGVGASGYTF
. | . | 15 | TRBJ2-5 | TRBV10-1 | TGCGCCAGCAGTGAGATTGACGAAGTGGAAGAGACCCAGTACTTC | CASSEIDEVEETQYF
. | . | 15 | TRBJ2-7 | TRBV2 | TGTGCCAGCAGTGGCCAGACAGGGGAGGGTTACGAGCAGTACTTC | CASSGQTGEGYEQYF
TRBD1 | . | 14 | TRBJ2-7 | TRBV5-6 | TGTGCCAGCAGCCCCGGACAGGGTTTCAACGAGCAGTACTTC | CASSPGQGFNEQYF
. | . | 14 | TRBJ2-1 | TRBV7-9 | TGTGCCAGCAGCTCAAATCTGACACCCGATGAGCAGTTCTTC | CASSSNLTPDEQFF
. | . | 14 | TRBJ2-4 | TRBV9 | TGTGCCAGCAGCCCCCACGGGGAGTCCAACATTCAGTACTTC | CASSPHGESNIQYF
. | . | 12 | TRBJ2-1 | TRBV12-5 | TGTGCTAGCGGCACTGGTCCGGATGAGCAGTTCTTC | CASGTGPDEQFF
. | . | 17 | TRBJ1-1 | TRBV19 | TGTGCCAGTAGTATTTTGGTGGAGGAGGGGTTGAACACTGAAGCTTTCTTT | CASSILVEEGLNTEAFF